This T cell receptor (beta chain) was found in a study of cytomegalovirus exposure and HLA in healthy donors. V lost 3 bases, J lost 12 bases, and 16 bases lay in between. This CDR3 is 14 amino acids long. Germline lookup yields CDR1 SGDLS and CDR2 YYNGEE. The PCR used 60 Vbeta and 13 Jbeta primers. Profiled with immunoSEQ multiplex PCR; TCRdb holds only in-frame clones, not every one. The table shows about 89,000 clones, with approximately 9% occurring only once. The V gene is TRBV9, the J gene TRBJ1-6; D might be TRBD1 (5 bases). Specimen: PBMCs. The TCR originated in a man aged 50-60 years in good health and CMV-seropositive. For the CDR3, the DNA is TGTGCCAGCAGCGCGCGGGGGGGTCGGGGACCCCTCCACTTT. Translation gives CASSARGGRGPLHF.